This TCR beta chain was profiled in a study of T cell responses to AZD1222 COVID-19 vaccine (dated by TCRdb to about 2021). Regarding the complete study: AZD1222 recipients with second doses at about 4 weeks or about 12 weeks were pooled, because spike-specific TCR depth and breadth did not differ between schedules. A total of 230 to 250 trial participants underwent TCR sequencing, of whom 207 had received two doses of AZD1222 and some 25 had received two doses of the MenACWY control vaccine. Trial participants were enrolled by age into subgroups of 18-55, 56-69 and 70-plus years, and about 150, 27 and 61 TCR-sequenced participants, respectively, were included in these subgroups. Paper-wide results and their limitations: Most participants were white British and females outnumbered males, and the authors suggested that clonal diversity may have been underestimated. The 56-69-year group was small, and its depth increase did not reach significance, likely because of low power. The vaccine-associated CD4 TCRs covered the entire spike protein, and the dominant responses fell in regions 160-218 and 743-854. Conclusions about previously exposed vaccinees were limited because only a handful of AZD1222 recipients were SARS-CoV-2 seropositive at baseline. After two AZD1222 doses, spike-specific TCR breadth and depth were significantly higher than at day 0 and than in MenACWY recipients. Nearly half of unique spike-specific TCRs reportedly recognized epitopes outside regions mutated in the B.1.351 and B.1.1.7 variants. Because no day 14 peak-response samples were available, repertoires were characterized only after the peak T cell response.

V loses 5 bases, J loses 4 bases, and the germline ends lie 9 bases apart. The CDR3 runs 13 residues from the cysteine to the phenylalanine. The CDR3 DNA has 39 bases and is translated from base 1. Details on this clone: Its antigen is currently not known. Base qualities were left out, and no much larger clone turns up one base away.

The CDR3 regions of human TCRbeta chains were analyzed by immunosequencing. As for the original processing: Repertoire TCRs were checked for matches against a reference library of SARS-CoV-2-specific TCRs that had been generated using the MIRA antigen-specificity platform. Breadth meant the fraction of unique TCRs that were SARS-CoV-2-associated, whereas depth meant the fraction of total T cells that were SARS-CoV-2-associated. Using the MIRA data, each spike-specific TCR was mapped to the spike region that the TCR reacts to and placed in a CD4 or CD8 class. Log10-transformed breadth and depth values were compared by one-way ANOVA with Sidak's multiple comparisons tests. The table was pulled from immuneACCESS by TCRdb, which kept in-frame rearrangements only. Such tables lose some clones; where checked, under half of the loss comes from unresolved V genes, and the rest has no known cause. That table gives V, J and clone size, and the DNA gave D and trimming. Here the sample has roughly 150,000 clones; more than 70% occur a single time. Jointly, the top ten make up approximately 2.1% of the sample.

Sample time point, as interpreted from the label and publication: baseline before first vaccination. Vaccinee samples came from UK trials COV001 and COV002, including a single-blind randomized controlled phase 2/3 trial of AZD1222 (ChAdOx1 nCoV-19) in healthy adults. Trial participant PBMC samples were collected at day 0 and day 28 after the second dose for TCRbeta chain sequencing. The source was peripheral blood, collected on day 0 of AZD1222 vaccination. The chain uses TRBV12-3 or TRBV12-4 and TRBJ2-1, with no D gene named confidently. The source of this sequence is an adult in good health. The CDR3 region reads CASSPIGYNEQFF. The DNA sequence is TGTGCCAGCAGTCCAATAGGATACAATGAGCAGTTCTTC.